This note documents a single T cell receptor beta chain sequence. Seattle's enrolled individuals joined amid active infection and were then monitored longitudinally. Authors' processing steps: Amplification of reference gene primers was used by the study to estimate nucleated cell counts. Sequencing was performed with immunoSEQ multiplex PCR; in TCRdb, only in-frame clones are kept and a portion is missing. For V, J and clone size, that table is used; D and trimming come from the DNA. The sample holds fewer than 400,000 clones; approximately 89% are singletons and the top ten take around 1.9%. This sample was included in a study of blood T cell repertoires in COVID-19. Across the study: The United States, Italy and Spain supplied acute and convalescent COVID-19 samples. The analysed material was cDNA or gDNA that came from T cells, B-cell-depleted T cells, or PBMCs.

Germline CDR1 is MNHEY and CDR2 is SVGAGI. The CDR3 has 14 amino acids. V lost 2 bases to trimming and J lost 1 base, with 5 bases between them. This sequence was found in a woman younger than 45 with COVID-19, enrolled during active disease. The V and J genes are TRBV6-5 and TRBJ1-4; D is unresolved. The sample comprised peripheral blood. CDR3 residues: CASSYGLTNEKLFF. DNA for the CDR3: TGTGCCAGCAGTTACGGGCTAACTAATGAAAAACTGTTTTTT.